This entry lists 12 T cell receptor beta chains sequenced from one sample in a study of blood T cell repertoires in COVID-19. Using immunoSEQ multiplex PCR, the repertoire was profiled, and TCRdb retains in-frame clones only, with some absent. The sample includes tens of thousands of clones, 80% of them seen just once. Specimen: peripheral blood. The receptors were gathered from a woman aged 70-85 years with acute or convalescent COVID-19.

J is TRBJ1-3 and V is TRBV3-1 (or the pseudogene TRBV3-2); 10 positions agree with TRBD1. From germline, CDR1 is LGHDT and CDR2 YNNKEL (reference sequence). The junction had 12 bases not matched to a gene; V was cut back by 10 bases and J by 0 bases. The CDR3 is made up of 17 amino acids. CDR3 region: CATREGTGATSGNTIYF. CDR3 sequence (DNA): TGTGCCACCCGGGAGGGGACAGGGGCTACCTCTGGAAACACCATATATTTT.

This chain joins TRBV6-4 and TRBJ1-2; D is undetermined. Per germline, CDR1 MRHNA and CDR2 SNTAGT. The CDR3 contains 14 residues. V was clipped by 5 bases and J by 5 bases, with 15 bases between them. CDR3 in amino acids: CASSPPLLEYGYTF. CDR3 sequence (DNA): TGTGCCAGCAGTCCGCCACTTCTCGAATATGGCTACACCTTC.

The gene calls are TRBV15 and TRBJ2-1, with TRBD2 identical over 10 bases. The germline CDR1 and CDR2 sequences are LNHNV and YYDKDF (reference sequence). The V segment lost 0 bases and the J segment 4 bases; nucleotides outside the gene matches: 6. The CDR3 has 17 residues. The CDR3 spells CATSRDRGLAVYNEQFF. The CDR3 DNA follows: TGTGCCACCAGCAGAGATAGAGGACTAGCGGTTTACAATGAGCAGTTCTTC.

The CDR3 DNA reads TGTGCCAGCAGCGTAGAAGTCGGCGGGAGGGCCGCCGGGGAGCTGTTTTTT. Protein product: CASSVEVGGRAAGELFF. This chain joins TRBV9 and TRBJ2-2; 9 bases fit TRBD2. V shed 0 bases, J shed 6 bases, and the junction held 9 bases outside the gene matches. The V gene's germline CDR1 is SGDLS and CDR2 YYNGEE. This CDR3 is built from 17 residues.

The rearrangement links TRBV6-2 or TRBV6-3 to TRBJ1-5; D is unresolved. The CDR3 runs to 16 residues. Germline CDR1 and CDR2: MNHEY and SVGEGT. The ends were cut back, 2 bases at V and 0 bases at J, with 11 bases in the middle. The CDR3, as DNA: TGTGCCAGCAGTTACGCAGGCACGTATAGCAATCAGCCCCAGCATTTT. Translating gives CASSYAGTYSNQPQHF.

V and J are TRBV11-3 and TRBJ2-2; 9 bases are shared with TRBD1. Germline V gene sequence: CDR1 SGHNT, CDR2 YENEEA. J was trimmed by 7 bases and V by 1 base; bases with no gene match: 4. The CDR3 runs to 15 residues. CDR3 coding DNA: TGTGCCAGCAGCTTAGGACACAGGGGGCACGGGGAGCTGTTTTTT. It codes for CASSLGHRGHGELFF.

The genes are TRBV19 and TRBJ2-1, with 7 bases lining up with TRBD2. V gave up 4 bases and J gave up 2 bases; unmatched junction bases: 17. Looked up from germline, CDR1 is LNHDA and CDR2 is SQIVND (reference sequence). The CDR3 runs to 19 residues. This CDR3 is CASSKRVAGAISTYNEQFF. CDR3 DNA: TGTGCCAGTAGTAAGAGGGTGGCGGGAGCCATCTCAACCTACAATGAGCAGTTCTTC.

The rearrangement uses TRBV5-1 and TRBJ1-1; D is unresolved. This CDR3 spans 15 amino acids. V was clipped by 0 bases and J by 3 bases, with 12 bases between them. Germline values: CDR1 SGHRS, CDR2 YFSETQ. CDR3: CASSLVLGRDTEAFF. The DNA for the CDR3 is TGCGCCAGCAGCTTGGTTCTGGGTCGGGACACTGAAGCTTTCTTT.

The chain links TRBV4-3 to TRBJ2-1; weak D call: TRBD1 (5 bases). The V end lost 0 bases, the J end lost 6 bases, and 12 bases lay between the germline ends. Germline CDR1 is LGHNA and CDR2 is YSLEER. This CDR3 spans 15 amino acids. The CDR3 spells CASSQDRQSGNEQFF. The CDR3 DNA follows: TGCGCCAGCAGCCAAGATAGACAGTCCGGCAATGAGCAGTTCTTC.

This clone was counted once. The chain couples TRBV20-1 to TRBJ1-6; D might be TRBD1 (6 bases). Per germline, CDR1 DFQATT and CDR2 SNEGSKA (reference sequence). The ends were cut back, 3 bases at V and 7 bases at J, with 10 bases in the middle. The CDR3 length is 13 residues. This chain's CDR3 is CSASGGRNSPLHF. The DNA of the CDR3 is TGCAGTGCTAGTGGGGGGCGAAATTCACCCCTCCACTTT.

This clone was seen a handful of times. The chain uses TRBV24-1 and TRBJ2-5; TRBD1 might be the D (5 bases). This CDR3 spans 13 amino acids. The ends were cut back, 6 bases at V and 2 bases at J, with 9 bases in the middle. CDR1 is KGHDR, CDR2 SFDVKD, per germline. The DNA of the CDR3 is TGTGCCACCAGTACCGACAGTCAAGAGACCCAGTACTTC. Translated, it gives CATSTDSQETQYF.

The chain recombines TRBV5-4 with TRBJ2-1, with D perhaps TRBD2 (6 bases). Between the trimmed V and J ends, which lost 0 bases and 7 bases, there was a span of 8 bases. Germline V gives CDR1 SGHNT, CDR2 YYREEE (reference sequence). CDR3 size: 13 residues. CDR3 in amino acids: CASSLDGGNEQFF. Here the CDR3 DNA reads TGTGCCAGCAGCTTGGACGGGGGAAATGAGCAGTTCTTC.